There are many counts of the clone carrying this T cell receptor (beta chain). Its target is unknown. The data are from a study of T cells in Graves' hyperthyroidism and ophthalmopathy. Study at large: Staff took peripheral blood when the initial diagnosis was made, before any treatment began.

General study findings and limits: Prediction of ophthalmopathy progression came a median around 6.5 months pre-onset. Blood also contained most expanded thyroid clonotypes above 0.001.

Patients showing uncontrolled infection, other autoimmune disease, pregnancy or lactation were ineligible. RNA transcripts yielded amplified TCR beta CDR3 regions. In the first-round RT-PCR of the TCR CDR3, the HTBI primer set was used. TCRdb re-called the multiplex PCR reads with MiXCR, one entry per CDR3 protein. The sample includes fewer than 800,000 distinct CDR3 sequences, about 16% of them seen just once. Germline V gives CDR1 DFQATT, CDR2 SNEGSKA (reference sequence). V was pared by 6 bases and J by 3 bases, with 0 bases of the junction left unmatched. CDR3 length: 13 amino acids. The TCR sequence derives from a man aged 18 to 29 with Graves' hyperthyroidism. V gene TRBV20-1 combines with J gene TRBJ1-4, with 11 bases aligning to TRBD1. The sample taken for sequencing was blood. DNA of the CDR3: TGCAGTGCGGGACAGGGGGCTAATGAAAAACTGTTTTTT. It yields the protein CSAGQGANEKLFF.